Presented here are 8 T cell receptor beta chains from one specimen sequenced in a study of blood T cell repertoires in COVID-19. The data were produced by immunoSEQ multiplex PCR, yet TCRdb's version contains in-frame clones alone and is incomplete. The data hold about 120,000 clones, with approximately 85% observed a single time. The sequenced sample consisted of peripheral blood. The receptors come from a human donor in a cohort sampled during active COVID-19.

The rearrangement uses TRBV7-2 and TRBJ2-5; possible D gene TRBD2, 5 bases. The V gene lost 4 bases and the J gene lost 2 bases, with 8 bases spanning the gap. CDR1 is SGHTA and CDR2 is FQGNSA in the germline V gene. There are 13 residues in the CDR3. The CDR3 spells CASSWTRQETQYF. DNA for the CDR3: TGTGCCAGCAGCTGGACTCGTCAAGAGACCCAGTACTTC.

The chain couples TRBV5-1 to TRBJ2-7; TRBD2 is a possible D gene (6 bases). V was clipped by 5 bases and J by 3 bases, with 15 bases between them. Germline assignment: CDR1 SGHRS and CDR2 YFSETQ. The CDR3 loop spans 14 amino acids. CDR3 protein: CASSPSGLYYEQYF. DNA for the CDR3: TGCGCCAGCAGTCCCAGCGGGCTTTACTACGAGCAGTACTTC.

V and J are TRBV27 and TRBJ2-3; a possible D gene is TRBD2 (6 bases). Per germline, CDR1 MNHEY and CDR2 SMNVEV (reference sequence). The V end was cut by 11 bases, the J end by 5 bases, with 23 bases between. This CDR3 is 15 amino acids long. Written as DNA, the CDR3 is TGTGCCGGACTTCGGGGGTTCTCTAGGGAAGATACGCAGTATTTT. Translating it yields CAGLRGFSREDTQYF.

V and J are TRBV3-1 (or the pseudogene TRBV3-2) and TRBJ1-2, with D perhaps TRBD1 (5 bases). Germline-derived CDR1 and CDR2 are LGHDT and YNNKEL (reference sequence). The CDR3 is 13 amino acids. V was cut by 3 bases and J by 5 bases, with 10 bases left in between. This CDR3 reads CASSQGGVYGYTF. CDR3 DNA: TGTGCCAGCAGCCAGGGAGGGGTTTATGGCTACACCTTC.

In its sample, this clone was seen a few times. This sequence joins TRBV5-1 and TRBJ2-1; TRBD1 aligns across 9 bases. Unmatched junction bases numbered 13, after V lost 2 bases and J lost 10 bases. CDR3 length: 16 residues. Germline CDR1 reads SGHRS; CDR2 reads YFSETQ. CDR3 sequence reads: CASSLEATGGLGEQFF. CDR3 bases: TGCGCCAGCAGCTTAGAGGCGACAGGGGGTTTGGGCGAGCAGTTCTTC.

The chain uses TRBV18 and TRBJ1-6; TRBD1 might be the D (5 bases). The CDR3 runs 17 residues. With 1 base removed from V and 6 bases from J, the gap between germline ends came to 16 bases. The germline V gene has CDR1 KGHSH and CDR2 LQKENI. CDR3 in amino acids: CASSPRVLGGGNSPLHF. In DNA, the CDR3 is TGTGCCAGCTCACCACGGGTGCTGGGGGGAGGTAATTCACCCCTCCACTTT.

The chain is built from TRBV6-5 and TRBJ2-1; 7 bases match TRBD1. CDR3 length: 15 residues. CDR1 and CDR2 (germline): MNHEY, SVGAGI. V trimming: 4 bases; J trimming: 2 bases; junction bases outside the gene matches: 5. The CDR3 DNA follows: TGTGCCAGCAGTTTAGACAGGGCAGCCTACAATGAGCAGTTCTTC. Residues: CASSLDRAAYNEQFF.

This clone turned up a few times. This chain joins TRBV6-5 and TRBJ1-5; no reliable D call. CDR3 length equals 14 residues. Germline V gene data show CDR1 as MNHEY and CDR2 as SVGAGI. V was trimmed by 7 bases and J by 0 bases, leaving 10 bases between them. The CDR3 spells CASNPGYSNQPQHF. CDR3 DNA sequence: TGTGCCAGCAATCCAGGATATAGCAATCAGCCCCAGCATTTT.